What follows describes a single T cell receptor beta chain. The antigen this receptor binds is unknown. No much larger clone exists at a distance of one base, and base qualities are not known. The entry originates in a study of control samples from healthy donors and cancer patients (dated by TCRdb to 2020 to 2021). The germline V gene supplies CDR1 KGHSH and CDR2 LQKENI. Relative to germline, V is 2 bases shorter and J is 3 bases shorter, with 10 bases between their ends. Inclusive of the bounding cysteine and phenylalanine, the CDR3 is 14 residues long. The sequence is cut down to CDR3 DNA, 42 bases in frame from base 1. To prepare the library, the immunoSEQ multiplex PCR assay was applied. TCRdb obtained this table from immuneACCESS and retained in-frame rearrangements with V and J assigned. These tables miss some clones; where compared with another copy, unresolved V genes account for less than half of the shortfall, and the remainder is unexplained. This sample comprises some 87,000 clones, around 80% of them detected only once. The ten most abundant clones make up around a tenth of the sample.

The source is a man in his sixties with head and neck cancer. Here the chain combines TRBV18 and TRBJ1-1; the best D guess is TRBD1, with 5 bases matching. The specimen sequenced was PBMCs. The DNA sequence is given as TGTGCCAGCTCACCAAGCGACAGCTACACTGAAGCTTTCTTT. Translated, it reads CASSPSDSYTEAFF.